The rows below give T cell receptor beta chains drawn from one sample of a study of shared clonotypes between healthy human individuals. Generated by immunoSEQ multiplex PCR, the TCRdb table keeps only in-frame clones and is missing some. Of roughly 770,000 clones detected, around 96% appear once; the ten largest clones hold over 0.2%. Sequenced sample: naive CD8+ T cells sorted from blood. All receptors derive from a man aged 25-40 years in good health. Each CDR3 is given with its conserved first and last residue. The order of the fields is V gene, clone size, D gene, J gene, CDR3 DNA, CDR3 protein. The D gene is left open where the match is weak. Clone size is shown for a subset of rows, as once, few, many or a class of expanded clone.

V gene: TRBV13
clone size: NA
D gene: NA
J gene: TRBJ2-7
CDR3 DNA: TGTGCCAGCAGTCGGGGACCCTACGAGCAGTACTTC
CDR3 protein: CASSRGPYEQYF

V gene: TRBV30
clone size: NA
D gene: TRBD1
J gene: TRBJ1-6
CDR3 DNA: TGTGCCTGGAGGGACAGGGATTCACCCCTCCACTTT
CDR3 protein: CAWRDRDSPLHF

V gene: TRBV9
clone size: NA
D gene: TRBD1
J gene: TRBJ1-2
CDR3 DNA: TGTGCCAGCAGGGACAGGGTGTGGGGCTACACCTTC
CDR3 protein: CASRDRVWGYTF

V gene: TRBV25-1
clone size: NA
D gene: NA
J gene: TRBJ2-2
CDR3 DNA: TGTGCCAGCAGGCCATCGTGGGTTAACGGGGAGCTGTTTTTT
CDR3 protein: CASRPSWVNGELFF

V gene: TRBV13
clone size: NA
D gene: NA
J gene: TRBJ1-1
CDR3 DNA: TGTGCCAGCAGCCTGAGGTACACTGAAGCTTTCTTT
CDR3 protein: CASSLRYTEAFF

V gene: TRBV6-1
clone size: NA
D gene: NA
J gene: TRBJ2-7
CDR3 DNA: TGTGCCAGCAGTGAAGCGTGTGAGGGATGTGAGCAGTACTTC
CDR3 protein: CASSEACEGCEQYF

V gene: TRBV29-1
clone size: NA
D gene: NA
J gene: TRBJ2-3
CDR3 DNA: TGCAGCGTTGAGGGACTGGGAAGCACAGATACGCAGTATTTT
CDR3 protein: CSVEGLGSTDTQYF

V gene: TRBV4-3
clone size: NA
D gene: TRBD2
J gene: TRBJ2-7
CDR3 DNA: TGCGCCAGCAGCCAAGATCGGACTAGCGGAGCTACCCTCTACGAGCAGTACTTC
CDR3 protein: CASSQDRTSGATLYEQYF

V gene: TRBV19
clone size: NA
D gene: NA
J gene: TRBJ1-5
CDR3 DNA: TGTGCCAGTAGGGCGGGGGCAGGGGATTTGGATCAGCCCCAGCATTTT
CDR3 protein: CASRAGAGDLDQPQHF

V gene: TRBV30
clone size: NA
D gene: NA
J gene: TRBJ1-1
CDR3 DNA: TGTGCCTGGAGTGTACCGGGGACCGGAGGTGAAGCTTTCTTT
CDR3 protein: CAWSVPGTGGEAFF

V gene: TRBV7-6
clone size: NA
D gene: NA
J gene: TRBJ2-7
CDR3 DNA: TGTGCCAGCAGCTCAGCGGTCAACTACGAGCAGTACTTC
CDR3 protein: CASSSAVNYEQYF

V gene: TRBV5-1
clone size: NA
D gene: TRBD1
J gene: TRBJ2-3
CDR3 DNA: TGCGCCAGCAGAGAAGGGGGCACTAGCACAGATACGCAGTATTTT
CDR3 protein: CASREGGTSTDTQYF

V gene: TRBV7-2
clone size: NA
D gene: TRBD2
J gene: TRBJ2-5
CDR3 DNA: TGTGCCAGCAGCTCGGGACTAGCGGGTTTGGTTGAAGAGACCCAGTACTTC
CDR3 protein: CASSSGLAGLVEETQYF

V gene: TRBV10-2
clone size: NA
D gene: NA
J gene: TRBJ2-7
CDR3 DNA: TGCGCCAGCAGTGAGTTGGCTCGAAACTACGAGCAGTACTTC
CDR3 protein: CASSELARNYEQYF

V gene: TRBV7-2
clone size: NA
D gene: TRBD2
J gene: TRBJ2-7
CDR3 DNA: TGTGCCAGCAGTCCCGCCGGGACTAGCGGGGCGTACGAGCAGTACTTC
CDR3 protein: CASSPAGTSGAYEQYF

V gene: TRBV15
clone size: once
D gene: TRBD2
J gene: TRBJ2-5
CDR3 DNA: TGTGCCACCAGCAGAGATCCCCAACTAGCGGGATCGGGAGAGACCCAGTACTTC
CDR3 protein: CATSRDPQLAGSGETQYF

V gene: TRBV7-2
clone size: NA
D gene: NA
J gene: TRBJ2-5
CDR3 DNA: TGTGCCAGCAGCTTAACGAGTACGAGGGATTTTGAGACCCAGTACTTC
CDR3 protein: CASSLTSTRDFETQYF

V gene: TRBV29-1
clone size: NA
D gene: TRBD1
J gene: TRBJ2-7
CDR3 DNA: TGCAGCGTGAACCGGGACAGCTCCTACGAGCAGTACTTC
CDR3 protein: CSVNRDSSYEQYF

V gene: TRBV7-9
clone size: NA
D gene: NA
J gene: TRBJ2-1
CDR3 DNA: TGTGCCAGCAGTTACCCGGGGGCCAATGAGCAGTTCTTC
CDR3 protein: CASSYPGANEQFF

V gene: TRBV4-3
clone size: NA
D gene: NA
J gene: TRBJ2-3
CDR3 DNA: TGCGCCAGCAGCCAAGGAACGGTGGTCTTAAGCACAGATACGCAGTATTTT
CDR3 protein: CASSQGTVVLSTDTQYF

V gene: TRBV15
clone size: NA
D gene: NA
J gene: TRBJ1-1
CDR3 DNA: TGTGCCACCAGCACGGGACGCAACACTGAAGCTTTCTTT
CDR3 protein: CATSTGRNTEAFF

V gene: TRBV6-5
clone size: NA
D gene: TRBD1
J gene: TRBJ2-3
CDR3 DNA: TGTGCCAGCAGTCGACAGGGGATTGGAACAGATACGCAGTATTTT
CDR3 protein: CASSRQGIGTDTQYF

V gene: TRBV29-1
clone size: NA
D gene: NA
J gene: TRBJ2-2
CDR3 DNA: TGCAGCGTTGTACAGACTAACACCGGGGAGCTGTTTTTT
CDR3 protein: CSVVQTNTGELFF

V gene: TRBV28
clone size: NA
D gene: TRBD2
J gene: TRBJ2-7
CDR3 DNA: TGTGCCAGCAGGGGATTAGGACTAGCGGACTACGAGCAGTACTTC
CDR3 protein: CASRGLGLADYEQYF

V gene: TRBV29-1
clone size: NA
D gene: TRBD2
J gene: TRBJ2-1
CDR3 DNA: TGCAGCGTTGACTGGCGGGAGTTCAATGAGCAGTTCTTC
CDR3 protein: CSVDWREFNEQFF

V gene: TRBV6-5
clone size: NA
D gene: TRBD2
J gene: TRBJ2-2
CDR3 DNA: TGTGCCAGCAGTTACTACGAGACTAGCACTGTCGGGGAGCTGTTTTTT
CDR3 protein: CASSYYETSTVGELFF

V gene: TRBV9
clone size: NA
D gene: NA
J gene: TRBJ2-7
CDR3 DNA: TGTGCCAGCAGCCCCCCCTTAGTCAACGAGCAGTACTTC
CDR3 protein: CASSPPLVNEQYF

V gene: TRBV7-9
clone size: few
D gene: TRBD2
J gene: TRBJ2-2
CDR3 DNA: TGTGCCAGCAGCTTAGCGAAGGGACTAGCGGGAGTCATCGGGGAGCTGTTTTTT
CDR3 protein: CASSLAKGLAGVIGELFF

V gene: TRBV30
clone size: NA
D gene: NA
J gene: TRBJ2-2
CDR3 DNA: TGTGCCTGGAGTGTGGGGGAAATCGGGGAGCTGTTTTTT
CDR3 protein: CAWSVGEIGELFF

V gene: TRBV29-1
clone size: NA
D gene: NA
J gene: TRBJ2-3
CDR3 DNA: TGCAGCGTTGAGAATGGATTAGCTAGCACAGATACGCAGTATTTT
CDR3 protein: CSVENGLASTDTQYF

V gene: TRBV14
clone size: NA
D gene: NA
J gene: TRBJ2-3
CDR3 DNA: TGTGCCAGCAGCCAAGAAATGATAGGAGCCACAGATACGCAGTATTTT
CDR3 protein: CASSQEMIGATDTQYF

V gene: TRBV7-9
clone size: NA
D gene: NA
J gene: TRBJ2-1
CDR3 DNA: TGTGCCAGCAGTGAGACTAGCTCCTACAATGAGCAGTTCTTC
CDR3 protein: CASSETSSYNEQFF

V gene: TRBV7-8
clone size: NA
D gene: TRBD2
J gene: TRBJ2-3
CDR3 DNA: TGTGCCAGCAGCTTCACTAGCGGGAACCTAGATACGCAGTATTTT
CDR3 protein: CASSFTSGNLDTQYF

V gene: TRBV6-5
clone size: NA
D gene: NA
J gene: TRBJ2-5
CDR3 DNA: TGTGCCAGCAGTTACTTGGGGCAGGTCAGCCAAGAGACCCAGTACTTC
CDR3 protein: CASSYLGQVSQETQYF

V gene: TRBV28
clone size: NA
D gene: NA
J gene: TRBJ2-7
CDR3 DNA: TGTGCCAGCAGTTTAATGGGGGCTACCTACGAGCAGTACTTC
CDR3 protein: CASSLMGATYEQYF

V gene: TRBV7-9
clone size: NA
D gene: NA
J gene: TRBJ2-7
CDR3 DNA: TGTGCCAGCGGGCCAGGGGCTTCCTACGAGCAGTACTTC
CDR3 protein: CASGPGASYEQYF

V gene: TRBV14
clone size: NA
D gene: NA
J gene: TRBJ2-7
CDR3 DNA: TGTGCCAGCAGCCAGACCAAACAGGCTTCCTACGAGCAGTACTTC
CDR3 protein: CASSQTKQASYEQYF

V gene: TRBV5-1
clone size: NA
D gene: NA
J gene: TRBJ2-5
CDR3 DNA: TGCGCCAGCAGGTCCGGGACAAAAGAGACCCAGTACTTC
CDR3 protein: CASRSGTKETQYF

V gene: TRBV11-1
clone size: once
D gene: NA
J gene: TRBJ2-7
CDR3 DNA: TGTGCCAGCAGCTTCCGGGACCGCAGCTCCTACGAGCAGTACTTC
CDR3 protein: CASSFRDRSSYEQYF

V gene: TRBV7-8
clone size: NA
D gene: NA
J gene: TRBJ2-7
CDR3 DNA: TGTGCCACCACAGCCCCGGAGGGGAACTACGAGCAGTACTTC
CDR3 protein: CATTAPEGNYEQYF

V gene: TRBV29-1
clone size: NA
D gene: TRBD2
J gene: TRBJ2-3
CDR3 DNA: TGCAGCGTTGGTAGCGGGAGCACAGATACGCAGTATTTT
CDR3 protein: CSVGSGSTDTQYF

V gene: TRBV6-5
clone size: NA
D gene: NA
J gene: TRBJ1-1
CDR3 DNA: TGTGCCAGCAGTTACTCGGGTTCTGAAGCTTTCTTT
CDR3 protein: CASSYSGSEAFF

V gene: TRBV19
clone size: NA
D gene: TRBD2
J gene: TRBJ2-1
CDR3 DNA: TGTGCCAGTAGGGTGGTAGCGGGAGTCAATGAGCAGTTCTTC
CDR3 protein: CASRVVAGVNEQFF

V gene: TRBV2
clone size: NA
D gene: TRBD1
J gene: TRBJ2-7
CDR3 DNA: TGTGCCAGCAGTATAGGACAGGGTTTCTACGAGCAGTACTTC
CDR3 protein: CASSIGQGFYEQYF

V gene: TRBV29-1
clone size: NA
D gene: NA
J gene: TRBJ1-2
CDR3 DNA: TGCAGCGTTGAAGATCGAAGGGAATCTGGCTATGGCTACACCTTC
CDR3 protein: CSVEDRRESGYGYTF